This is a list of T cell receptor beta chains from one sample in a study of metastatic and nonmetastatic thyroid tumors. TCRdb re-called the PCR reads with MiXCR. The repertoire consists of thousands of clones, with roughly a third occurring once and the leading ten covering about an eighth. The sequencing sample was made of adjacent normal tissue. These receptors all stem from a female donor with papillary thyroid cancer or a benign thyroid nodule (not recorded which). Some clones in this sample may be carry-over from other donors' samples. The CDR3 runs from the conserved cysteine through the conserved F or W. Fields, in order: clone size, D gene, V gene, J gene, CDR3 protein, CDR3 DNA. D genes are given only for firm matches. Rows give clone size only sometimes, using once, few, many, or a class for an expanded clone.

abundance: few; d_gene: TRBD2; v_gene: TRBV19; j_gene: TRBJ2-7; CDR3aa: CASSLLAGITYEQYF; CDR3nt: TGTGCCAGTAGCCTACTAGCGGGCATCACCTACGAGCAGTACTTC
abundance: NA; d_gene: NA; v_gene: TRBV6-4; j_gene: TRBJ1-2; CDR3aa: CASSDTPQGLGGYTF; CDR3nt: TGTGCCAGCAGTGACACCCCACAGGGCCTAGGAGGCTACACCTTC
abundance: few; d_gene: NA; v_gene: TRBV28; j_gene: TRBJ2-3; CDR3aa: CASSRDFTDTQYF; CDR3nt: TGTGCCAGCAGTCGGGACTTCACAGATACGCAGTATTTT
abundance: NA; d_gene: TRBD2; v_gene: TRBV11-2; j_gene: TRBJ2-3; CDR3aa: CASSLGLAFPDTQYF; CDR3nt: TGTGCCAGCAGCTTGGGACTAGCGTTCCCAGATACGCAGTATTTT
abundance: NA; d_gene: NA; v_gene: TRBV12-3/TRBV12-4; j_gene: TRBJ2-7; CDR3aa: CASSFDQLSYEQYF; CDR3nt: TGTGCCAGCAGTTTCGATCAGCTCTCCTACGAGCAGTACTTC
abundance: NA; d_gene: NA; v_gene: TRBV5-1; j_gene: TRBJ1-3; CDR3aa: CASSLSFSGNTIYF; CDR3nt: TGCGCCAGCAGCTTGAGTTTCTCTGGAAACACCATATATTTT
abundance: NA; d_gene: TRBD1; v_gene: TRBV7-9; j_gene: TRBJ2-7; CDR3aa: CASSAPEGALGEQYF; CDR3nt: TGTGCCAGCAGCGCTCCCGAGGGGGCGCTGGGGGAGCAGTACTTC
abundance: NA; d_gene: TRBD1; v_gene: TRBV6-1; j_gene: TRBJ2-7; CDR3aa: CASVDATGEYWYEQYF; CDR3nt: TGTGCCAGCGTAGATGCCACAGGGGAATACTGGTACGAGCAGTACTTC
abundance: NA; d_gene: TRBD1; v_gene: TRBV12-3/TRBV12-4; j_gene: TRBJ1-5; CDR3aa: CVSSWGQNQPQHF; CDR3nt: TGTGTCAGCAGTTGGGGACAGAATCAGCCCCAGCATTTT
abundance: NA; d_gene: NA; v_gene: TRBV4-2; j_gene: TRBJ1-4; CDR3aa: CASRQTTTSHVFF; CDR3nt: TGTGCCAGCAGGCAGACCACGACGTCACATGTGTTTTTT
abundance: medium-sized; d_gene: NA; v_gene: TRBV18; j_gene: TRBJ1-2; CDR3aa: CASSPPSLLAGGYTF; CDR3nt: TGTGCCAGCTCACCACCGAGCCTTCTAGCAGGTGGCTACACCTTC
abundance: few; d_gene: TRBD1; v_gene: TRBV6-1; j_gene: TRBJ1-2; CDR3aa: CASTIDREYGYTF; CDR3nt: TGTGCCAGCACTATCGACAGGGAGTATGGCTACACCTTC
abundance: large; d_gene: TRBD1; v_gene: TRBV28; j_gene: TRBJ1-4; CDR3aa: CASSLGQGANEKLFF; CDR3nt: TGTGCCAGCAGTTTAGGGCAGGGGGCGAATGAAAAACTGTTTTTT
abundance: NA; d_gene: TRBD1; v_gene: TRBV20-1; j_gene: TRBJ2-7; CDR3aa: CSARDRATYEQYF; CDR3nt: TGCAGTGCCAGAGACAGGGCCACCTACGAGCAGTACTTC
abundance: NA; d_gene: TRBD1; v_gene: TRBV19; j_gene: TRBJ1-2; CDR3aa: CASRLQGATTGYTF; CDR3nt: TGTGCCAGTAGGCTACAGGGGGCGACTACTGGCTACACCTTC
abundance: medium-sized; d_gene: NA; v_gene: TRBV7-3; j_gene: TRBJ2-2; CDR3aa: CASSFNPLTGELFF; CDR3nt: TGTGCCAGCAGCTTTAACCCCCTCACCGGGGAGCTGTTTTTT
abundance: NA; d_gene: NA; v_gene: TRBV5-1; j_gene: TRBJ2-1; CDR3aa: CASSMGNEQFF; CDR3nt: TGCGCCAGCAGTATGGGAAATGAGCAGTTCTTC
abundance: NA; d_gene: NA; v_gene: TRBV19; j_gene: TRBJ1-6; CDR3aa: CASGPGPRSHLHF; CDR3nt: TGTGCAAGTGGCCCCGGCCCGCGCTCACACCTCCACTTT
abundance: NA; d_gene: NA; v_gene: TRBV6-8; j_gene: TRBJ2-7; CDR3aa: CASSYSNDHYF; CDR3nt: TGTGCCAGCAGTTACTCCAACGATCATTACTTC
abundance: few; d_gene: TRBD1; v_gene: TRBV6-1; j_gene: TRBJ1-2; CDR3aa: CASTVTGGYGYTF; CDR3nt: TGTGCCAGCACGGTTACAGGGGGCTATGGCTACACCTTC
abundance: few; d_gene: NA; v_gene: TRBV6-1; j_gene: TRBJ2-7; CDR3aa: CASSEVWGYEQYF; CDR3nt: TGTGCCAGCAGTGAAGTATGGGGCTACGAGCAGTACTTC
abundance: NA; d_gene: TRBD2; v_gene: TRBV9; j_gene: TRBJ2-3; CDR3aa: CASSAYGLAGGFTDTQYF; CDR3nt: TGTGCCAGCAGCGCCTATGGGCTAGCGGGAGGTTTCACAGATACGCAGTATTTT
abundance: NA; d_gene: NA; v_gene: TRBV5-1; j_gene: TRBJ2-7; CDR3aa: CASSFGGGLSYEQYF; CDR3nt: TGCGCCAGCAGCTTTGGGGGAGGACTCTCCTACGAGCAGTACTTC
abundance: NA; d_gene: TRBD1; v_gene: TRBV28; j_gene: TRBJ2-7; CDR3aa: CASTLTGAYEQYF; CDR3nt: TGTGCCAGCACCCTGACAGGGGCCTACGAGCAGTACTTC
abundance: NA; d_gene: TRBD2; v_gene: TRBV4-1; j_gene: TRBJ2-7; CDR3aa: CASSQDEAGGSYEQYF; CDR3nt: TGCGCCAGCAGCCAAGACGAAGCGGGAGGGTCCTACGAGCAGTACTTC
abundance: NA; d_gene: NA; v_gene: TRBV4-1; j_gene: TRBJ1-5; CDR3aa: CASSQDWSGGSAQHF; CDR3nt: TGCGCCAGCAGCCAAGATTGGAGTGGCGGGTCGGCCCAGCATTTT
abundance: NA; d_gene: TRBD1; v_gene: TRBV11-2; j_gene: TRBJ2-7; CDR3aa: CASSFRDSLSYEQYF; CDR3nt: TGTGCCAGCAGCTTCCGGGACAGTCTCTCCTACGAGCAGTACTTC
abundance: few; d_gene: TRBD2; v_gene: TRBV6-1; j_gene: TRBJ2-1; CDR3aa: CASSRLTSGRTNEQFF; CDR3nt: TGTGCCAGCAGTCGCTTGACTAGCGGGAGAACCAATGAGCAGTTCTTC
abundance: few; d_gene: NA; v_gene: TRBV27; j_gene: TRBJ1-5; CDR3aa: CASTSGLNQPQHF; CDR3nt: TGTGCCAGCACCTCAGGGTTGAATCAGCCCCAGCATTTT
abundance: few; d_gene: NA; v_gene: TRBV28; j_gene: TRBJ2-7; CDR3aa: CASSLPTGRKDEQYF; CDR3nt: TGTGCCAGCAGTTTACCAACAGGGAGGAAGGACGAGCAGTACTTC
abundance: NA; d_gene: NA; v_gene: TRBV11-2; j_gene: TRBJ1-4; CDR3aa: CASSLNGGEKLFF; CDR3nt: TGTGCCAGCAGCTTAAATGGCGGTGAAAAACTGTTTTTT
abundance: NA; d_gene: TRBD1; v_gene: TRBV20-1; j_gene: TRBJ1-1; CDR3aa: CSARLPGTGKVFF; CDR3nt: TGCAGTGCTAGGTTGCCCGGGACAGGGAAGGTTTTCTTT
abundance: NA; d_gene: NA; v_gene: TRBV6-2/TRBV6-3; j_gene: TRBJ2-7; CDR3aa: CASSYSGGAAYEQYF; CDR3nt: TGTGCCAGCAGTTACTCGGGGGGTGCCGCCTACGAGCAGTACTTC
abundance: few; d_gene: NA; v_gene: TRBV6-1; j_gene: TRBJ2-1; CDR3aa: CASSKQGAGLGLIEQFF; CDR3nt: TGTGCCAGCAGTAAACAGGGAGCCGGGCTCGGTCTGATTGAGCAGTTCTTC
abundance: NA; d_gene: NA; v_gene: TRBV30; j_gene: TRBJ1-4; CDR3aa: CAWAGRDGEKLFF; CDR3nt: TGTGCCTGGGCGGGGAGGGACGGTGAAAAACTGTTTTTT
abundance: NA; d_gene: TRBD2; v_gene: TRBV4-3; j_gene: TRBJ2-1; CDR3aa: CASSRGTSGRNEQFF; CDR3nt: TGCGCCAGCAGCCGAGGGACTAGCGGGAGAAATGAGCAGTTCTTC
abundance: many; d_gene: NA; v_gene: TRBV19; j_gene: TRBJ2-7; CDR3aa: CASNNALGGYEQYF; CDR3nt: TGTGCCAGTAACAACGCATTGGGGGGTTACGAGCAGTACTTC
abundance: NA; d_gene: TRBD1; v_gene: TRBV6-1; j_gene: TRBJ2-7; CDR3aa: CASRVQGTYEQYF; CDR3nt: TGTGCCAGCAGGGTACAGGGGACCTACGAGCAGTACTTC
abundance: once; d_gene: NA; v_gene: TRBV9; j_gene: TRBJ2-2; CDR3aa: CASSVVPLASTGELFF; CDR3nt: TGTGCCAGCAGCGTAGTCCCCCTAGCGAGCACCGGGGAGCTGTTTTTT
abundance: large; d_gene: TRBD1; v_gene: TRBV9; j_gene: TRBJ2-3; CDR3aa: CASSPNTGQGTDTQYF; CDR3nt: TGTGCCAGCAGCCCTAACACGGGACAGGGGACAGATACGCAGTATTTT
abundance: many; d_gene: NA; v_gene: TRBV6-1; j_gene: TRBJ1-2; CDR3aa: CASRDHGQRGYGYTF; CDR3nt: TGTGCCAGCAGAGACCATGGGCAACGCGGATATGGCTACACCTTC
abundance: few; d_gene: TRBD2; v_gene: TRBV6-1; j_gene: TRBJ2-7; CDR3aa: CASRVSAIAGETYEQYF; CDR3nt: TGTGCCAGCAGGGTCAGCGCCATAGCGGGAGAGACCTACGAGCAGTACTTC
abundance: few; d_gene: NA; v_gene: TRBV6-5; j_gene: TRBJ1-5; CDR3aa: CASSFSFSNQPQHF; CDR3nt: TGTGCCAGCAGTTTCAGCTTTAGCAATCAGCCCCAGCATTTT
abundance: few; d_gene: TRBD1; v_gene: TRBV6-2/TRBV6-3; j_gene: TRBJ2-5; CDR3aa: CASSPPDRGLETQYF; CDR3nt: TGTGCCAGCAGTCCACCGGACAGGGGGCTAGAGACCCAGTACTTC
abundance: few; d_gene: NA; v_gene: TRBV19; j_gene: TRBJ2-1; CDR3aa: CADSRVNLGYNEQFF; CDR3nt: TGTGCCGACTCTAGGGTGAACCTCGGATACAATGAGCAGTTCTTC
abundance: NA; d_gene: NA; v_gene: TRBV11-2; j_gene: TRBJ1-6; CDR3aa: CASSLDFSDPESNNSPLHF; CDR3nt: TGTGCCAGCAGCTTAGACTTTTCAGACCCCGAAAGCAATAATTCACCCCTCCACTTT
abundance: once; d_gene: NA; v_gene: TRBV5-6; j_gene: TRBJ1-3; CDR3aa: CASSLLSRTSGNTIYF; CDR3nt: TGTGCCAGCAGCTTGCTTAGTAGGACGTCTGGAAACACCATATATTTT